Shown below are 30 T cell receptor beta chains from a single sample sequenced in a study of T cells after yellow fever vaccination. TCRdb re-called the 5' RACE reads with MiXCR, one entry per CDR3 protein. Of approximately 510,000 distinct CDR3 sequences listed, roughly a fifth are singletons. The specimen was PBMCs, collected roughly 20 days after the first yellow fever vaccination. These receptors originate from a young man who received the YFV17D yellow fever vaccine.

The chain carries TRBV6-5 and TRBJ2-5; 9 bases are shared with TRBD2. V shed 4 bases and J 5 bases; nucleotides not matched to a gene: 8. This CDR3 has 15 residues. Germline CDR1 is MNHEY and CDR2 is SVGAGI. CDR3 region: CASSSGTSLGETQYF. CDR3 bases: TGTGCCAGCAGTTCGGGGACTAGCCTCGGGGAGACCCAGTACTTC.

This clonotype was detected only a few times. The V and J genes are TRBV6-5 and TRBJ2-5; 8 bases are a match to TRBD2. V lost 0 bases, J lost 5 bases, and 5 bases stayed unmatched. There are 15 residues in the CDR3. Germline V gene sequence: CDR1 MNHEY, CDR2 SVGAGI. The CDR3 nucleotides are TGTGCCAGCAGTTACTCGTCCAGCGGGGGTGAGACCCAGTACTTC. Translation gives CASSYSSSGGETQYF.

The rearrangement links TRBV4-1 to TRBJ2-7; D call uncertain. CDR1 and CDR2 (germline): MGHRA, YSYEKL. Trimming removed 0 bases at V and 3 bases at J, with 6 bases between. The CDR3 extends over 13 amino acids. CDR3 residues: CASSQDQSYEQYV. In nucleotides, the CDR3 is TGCGCCAGCAGCCAAGATCAGAGCTACGAGCAGTACGTC.

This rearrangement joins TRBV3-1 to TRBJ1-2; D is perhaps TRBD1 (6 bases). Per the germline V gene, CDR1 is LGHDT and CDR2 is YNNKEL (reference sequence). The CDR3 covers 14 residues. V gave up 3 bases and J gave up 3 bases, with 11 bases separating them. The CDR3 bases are TGTGCCAGCAGCCAGGTGACAGGAGACTATGGCTACACCTTC. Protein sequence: CASSQVTGDYGYTF. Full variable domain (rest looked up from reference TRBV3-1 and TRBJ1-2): DTAVSQTPKYLVTQMGNDKSIKCEQNLGHDTMYWYKQDSKKFLKIMFSYNNKELIINETVPNRFSPKSPDKAHLNLHINSLELGDSAVYFCASSQVTGDYGYTFGSGTRLTVV.

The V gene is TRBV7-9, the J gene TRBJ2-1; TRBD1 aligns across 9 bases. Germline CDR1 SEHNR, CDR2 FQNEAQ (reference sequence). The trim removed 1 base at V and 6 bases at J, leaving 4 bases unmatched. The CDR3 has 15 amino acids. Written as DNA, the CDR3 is TGTGCCAGCAGCTTAGTACAGGGGGCTATCAATGAGCAGTTCTTC. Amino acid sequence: CASSLVQGAINEQFF.

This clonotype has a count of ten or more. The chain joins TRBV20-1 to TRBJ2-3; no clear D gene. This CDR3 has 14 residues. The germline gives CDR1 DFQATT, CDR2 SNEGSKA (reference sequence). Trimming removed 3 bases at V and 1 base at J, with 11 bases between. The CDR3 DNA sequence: TGCAGTGCTAGTTCGGGTATCGGCACAGATACGCAGTATTTT. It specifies CSASSGIGTDTQYF.

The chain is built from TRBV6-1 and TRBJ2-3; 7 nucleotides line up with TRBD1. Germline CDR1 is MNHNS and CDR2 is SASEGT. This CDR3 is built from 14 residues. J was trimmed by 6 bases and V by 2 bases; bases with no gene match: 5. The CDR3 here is CASSELQGSDTQYF. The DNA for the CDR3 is TGTGCCAGCAGTGAATTACAGGGGTCGGATACGCAGTATTTT.

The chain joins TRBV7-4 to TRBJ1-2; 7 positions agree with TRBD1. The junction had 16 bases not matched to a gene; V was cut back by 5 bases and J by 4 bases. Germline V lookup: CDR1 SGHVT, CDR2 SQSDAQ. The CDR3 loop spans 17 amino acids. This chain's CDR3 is CASSPTPASGTAYGYTF. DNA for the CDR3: TGTGCCAGCAGCCCAACTCCGGCCTCCGGGACAGCCTATGGCTACACCTTC.

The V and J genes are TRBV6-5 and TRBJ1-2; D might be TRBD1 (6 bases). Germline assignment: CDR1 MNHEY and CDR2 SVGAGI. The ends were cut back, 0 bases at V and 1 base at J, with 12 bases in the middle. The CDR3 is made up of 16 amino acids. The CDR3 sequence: CASSYSGGVVNYGYTF. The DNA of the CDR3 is TGTGCCAGCAGTTACTCAGGGGGGGTGGTTAACTATGGCTACACCTTC.

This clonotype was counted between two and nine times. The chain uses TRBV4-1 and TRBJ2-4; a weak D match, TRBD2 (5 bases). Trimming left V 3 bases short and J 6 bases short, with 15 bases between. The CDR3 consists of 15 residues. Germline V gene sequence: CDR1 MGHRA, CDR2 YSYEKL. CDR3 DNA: TGCGCCAGCAGCCAGTACCGAACCGCGGGAAACATTCAGTACTTC. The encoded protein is CASSQYRTAGNIQYF.

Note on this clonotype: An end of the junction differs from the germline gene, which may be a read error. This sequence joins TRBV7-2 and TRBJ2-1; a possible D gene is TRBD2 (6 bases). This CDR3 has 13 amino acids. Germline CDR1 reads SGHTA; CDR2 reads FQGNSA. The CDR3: CASSPQLANAQFF. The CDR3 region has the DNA TGTGCCAGCAGCCCCCAACTAGCCAATGCGCAGTTCTTC. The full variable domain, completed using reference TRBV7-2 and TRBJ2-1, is GAGVSQSPSNKVTEKGKDVELRCDPISGHTALYWYRQSLGQGLEFLIYFQGNSAPDKSGLPSDRFSAERTGGSVSTLTIQRTQQEDSAVYLCASSPQLANAQFFGPGTRLTVL.

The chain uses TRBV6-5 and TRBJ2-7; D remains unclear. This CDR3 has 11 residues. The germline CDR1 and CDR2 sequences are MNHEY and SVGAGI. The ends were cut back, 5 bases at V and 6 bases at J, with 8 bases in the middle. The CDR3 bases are TGTGCCAGCAGTAACTACCCCGAGCAGTACTTC. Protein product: CASSNYPEQYF.

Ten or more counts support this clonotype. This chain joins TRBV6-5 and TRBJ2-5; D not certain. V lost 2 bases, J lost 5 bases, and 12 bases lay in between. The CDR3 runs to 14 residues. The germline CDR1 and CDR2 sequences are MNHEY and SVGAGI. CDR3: CASSYVDIEETQYF. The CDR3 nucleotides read TGTGCCAGCAGTTACGTCGACATAGAGGAGACCCAGTACTTC.

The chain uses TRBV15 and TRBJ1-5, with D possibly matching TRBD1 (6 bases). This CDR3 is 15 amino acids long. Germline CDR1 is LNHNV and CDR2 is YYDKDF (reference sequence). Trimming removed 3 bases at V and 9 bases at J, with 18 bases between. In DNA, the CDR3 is TGTGCCACCAGCAGTCAGTTGGGGGGGGCAGGGCCCCAGCATTTT. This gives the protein CATSSQLGGAGPQHF.

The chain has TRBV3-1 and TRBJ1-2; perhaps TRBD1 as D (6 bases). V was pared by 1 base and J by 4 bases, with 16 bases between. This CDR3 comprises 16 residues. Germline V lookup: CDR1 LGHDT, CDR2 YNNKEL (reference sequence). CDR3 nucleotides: TGTGCCAGCAGCCAAGTTTACAGGGTTGTGAGCTATGGCTACACCTTC. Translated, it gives CASSQVYRVVSYGYTF.

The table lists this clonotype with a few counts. CDR3: CASSYSVGNTEAFF. The CDR3, as DNA: TGTGCCAGCAGTTACTCAGTGGGGAACACTGAAGCTTTCTTT. This sequence joins TRBV6-5 and TRBJ1-1, with no clear D. Germline assignment: CDR1 MNHEY and CDR2 SVGAGI. The CDR3 is 14 residues long. The ends were cut back, 0 bases at V and 1 base at J, with 6 bases in the middle.

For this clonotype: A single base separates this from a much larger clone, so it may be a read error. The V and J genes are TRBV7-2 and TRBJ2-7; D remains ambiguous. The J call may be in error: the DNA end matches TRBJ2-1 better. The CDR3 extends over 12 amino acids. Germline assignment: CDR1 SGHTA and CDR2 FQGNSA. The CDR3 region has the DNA TGTGCCAGCAGCCTAACGACCTCCGAGCAGTTCTTC. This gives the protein CASSLTTSEQFF.

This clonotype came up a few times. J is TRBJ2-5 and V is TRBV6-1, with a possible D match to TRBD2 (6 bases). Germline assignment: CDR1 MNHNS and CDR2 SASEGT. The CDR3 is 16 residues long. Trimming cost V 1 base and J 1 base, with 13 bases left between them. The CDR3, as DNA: TGTGCCAGCAGTGAAGGACTAGAAGGCCCCCAAGAGACCCAGTACTTC. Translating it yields CASSEGLEGPQETQYF.

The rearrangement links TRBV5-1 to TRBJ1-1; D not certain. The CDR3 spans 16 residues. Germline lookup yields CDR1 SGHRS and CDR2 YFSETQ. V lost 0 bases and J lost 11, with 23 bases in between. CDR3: CASSLAGLVLPPGAFF. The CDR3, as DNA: TGCGCCAGCAGCTTGGCCGGACTCGTTCTTCCACCGGGGGCTTTCTTT.

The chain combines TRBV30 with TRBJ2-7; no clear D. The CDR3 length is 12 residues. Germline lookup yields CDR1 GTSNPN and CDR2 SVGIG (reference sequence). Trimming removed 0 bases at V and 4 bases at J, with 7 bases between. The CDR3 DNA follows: TGTGCCTGGAGTGTTTTGGCATACGAGCAGTACTTC. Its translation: CAWSVLAYEQYF.

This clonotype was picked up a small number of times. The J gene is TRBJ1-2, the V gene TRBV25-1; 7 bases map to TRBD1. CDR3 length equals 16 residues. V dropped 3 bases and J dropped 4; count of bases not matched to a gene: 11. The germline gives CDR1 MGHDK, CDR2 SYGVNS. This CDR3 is CASSDFNRGNSYGYTF. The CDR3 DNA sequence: TGTGCCAGCAGTGATTTCAACAGGGGAAACAGCTATGGCTACACCTTC.

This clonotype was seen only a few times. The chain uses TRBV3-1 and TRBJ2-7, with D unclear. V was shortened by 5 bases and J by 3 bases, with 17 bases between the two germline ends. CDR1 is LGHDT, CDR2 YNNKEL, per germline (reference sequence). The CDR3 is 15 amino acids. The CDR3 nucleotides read TGTGCCAGCAGCGGGGTGGCAGGACCGTTCTACGAGCAGTACTTC. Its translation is CASSGVAGPFYEQYF.

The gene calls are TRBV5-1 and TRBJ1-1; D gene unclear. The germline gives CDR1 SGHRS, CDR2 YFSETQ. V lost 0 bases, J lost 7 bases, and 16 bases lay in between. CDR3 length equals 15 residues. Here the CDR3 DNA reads TGCGCCAGCAGCTTGGTTCCCGGTCCTAGTAGTGAAGCTTTCTTT. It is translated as CASSLVPGPSSEAFF. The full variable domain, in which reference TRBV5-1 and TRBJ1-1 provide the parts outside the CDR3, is KAGVTQTPRYLIKTRGQQVTLSCSPISGHRSVSWYQQTPGQGLQFLFEYFSETQRNKGNFPGRFSGRQFSNSRSEMNVSTLELGDSALYLCASSLVPGPSSEAFFGQGTRLTVV.

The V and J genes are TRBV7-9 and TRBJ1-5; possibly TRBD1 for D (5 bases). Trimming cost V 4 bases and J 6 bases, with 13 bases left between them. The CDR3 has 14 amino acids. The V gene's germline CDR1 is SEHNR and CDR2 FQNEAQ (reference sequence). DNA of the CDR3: TGTGCCAGCAGCTCGGGACGGGGAGGTCAGCCCCAGCATTTT. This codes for CASSSGRGGQPQHF.

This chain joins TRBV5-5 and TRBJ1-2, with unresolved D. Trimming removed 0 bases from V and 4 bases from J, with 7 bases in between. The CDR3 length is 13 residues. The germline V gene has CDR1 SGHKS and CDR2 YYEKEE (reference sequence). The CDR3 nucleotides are TGTGCCAGCAGCTTGGAATGGGGCTATGGCTACACCTTC. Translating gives CASSLEWGYGYTF.

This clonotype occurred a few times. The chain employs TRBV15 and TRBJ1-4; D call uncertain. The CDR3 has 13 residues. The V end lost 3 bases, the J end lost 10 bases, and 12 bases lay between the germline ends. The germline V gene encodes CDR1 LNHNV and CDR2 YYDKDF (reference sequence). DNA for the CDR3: TGTGCCACCAGCAGCGATAGCCCAGGAAAACTGTTTTTT. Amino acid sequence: CATSSDSPGKLFF.

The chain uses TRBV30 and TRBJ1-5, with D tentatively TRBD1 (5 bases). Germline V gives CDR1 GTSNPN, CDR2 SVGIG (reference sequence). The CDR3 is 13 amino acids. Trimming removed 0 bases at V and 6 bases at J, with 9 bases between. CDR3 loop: CAWSVDDSQPQHF. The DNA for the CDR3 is TGTGCCTGGAGTGTTGATGACAGTCAGCCCCAGCATTTT.

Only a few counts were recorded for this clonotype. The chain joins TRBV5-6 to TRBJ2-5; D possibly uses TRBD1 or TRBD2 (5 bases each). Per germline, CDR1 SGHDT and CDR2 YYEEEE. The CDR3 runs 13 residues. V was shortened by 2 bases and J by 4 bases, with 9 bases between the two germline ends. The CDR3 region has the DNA TGTGCCAGCAGCTTAGGGGACGGAGAGACCCAGTACTTC. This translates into CASSLGDGETQYF.

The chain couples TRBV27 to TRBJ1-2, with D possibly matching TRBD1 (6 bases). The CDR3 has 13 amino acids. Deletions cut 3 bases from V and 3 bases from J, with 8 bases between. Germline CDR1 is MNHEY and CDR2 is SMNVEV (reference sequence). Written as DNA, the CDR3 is TGTGCCAGCAGTTTCAGGGGCTACTATGGCTACACCTTC. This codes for CASSFRGYYGYTF.

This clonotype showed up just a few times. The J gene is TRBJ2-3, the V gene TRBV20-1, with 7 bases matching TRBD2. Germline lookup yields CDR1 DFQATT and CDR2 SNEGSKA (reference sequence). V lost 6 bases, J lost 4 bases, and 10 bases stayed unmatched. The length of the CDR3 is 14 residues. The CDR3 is CSADQASGSDTQYF. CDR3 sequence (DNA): TGCAGTGCCGACCAGGCTAGCGGATCAGATACGCAGTATTTT.